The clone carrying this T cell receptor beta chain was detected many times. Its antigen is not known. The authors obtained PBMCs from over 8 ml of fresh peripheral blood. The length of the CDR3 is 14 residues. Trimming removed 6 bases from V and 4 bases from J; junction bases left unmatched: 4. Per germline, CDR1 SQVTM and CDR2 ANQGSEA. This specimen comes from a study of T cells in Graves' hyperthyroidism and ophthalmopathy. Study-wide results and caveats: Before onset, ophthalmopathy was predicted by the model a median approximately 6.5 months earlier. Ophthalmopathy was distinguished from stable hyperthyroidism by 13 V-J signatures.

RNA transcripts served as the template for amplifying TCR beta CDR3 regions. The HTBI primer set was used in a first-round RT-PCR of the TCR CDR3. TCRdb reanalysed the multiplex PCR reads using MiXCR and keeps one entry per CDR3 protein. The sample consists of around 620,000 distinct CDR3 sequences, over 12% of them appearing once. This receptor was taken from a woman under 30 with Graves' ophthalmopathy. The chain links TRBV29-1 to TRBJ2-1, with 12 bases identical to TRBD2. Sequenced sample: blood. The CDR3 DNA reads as TGCAGCGTGGGACTAGCGGGCCTTTACAATGAGCAGTTCTTC. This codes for CSVGLAGLYNEQFF.